The present T cell receptor (beta chain) was sequenced within a study of T cell clones after liver transplantation. The ends lost 0 bases at V and 0 bases at J; junction bases unmatched: 5. The V gene's germline CDR1 is LGHNA and CDR2 YSLEER. The CDR3 totals 16 residues. This clone came up a few times. Its antigen is as yet unknown. Alloreactive TCRbeta sequences came from sequencing proliferating CFSE-low cells in the MLR. Assay used: immunoSEQ multiplex PCR; TCRdb lists only in-frame clones, some missing. Among thousands of clones listed, approximately 31% were seen once. What was sequenced was CD8+ T cells from cultured PBMCs. The rearrangement joins TRBV4-3 to TRBJ2-7, with 7 bases fitting TRBD1. This clonotype was obtained from a human patient who received a liver transplant. Some T cells may be transferred from the graft donor. CDR3 sequence reads: CASSQDGSGGSYEQYF. CDR3 sequence (DNA): TGCGCCAGCAGCCAAGATGGGTCAGGGGGCTCCTACGAGCAGTACTTC.